This T cell receptor (beta chain) was sequenced during a study of regulatory T cells in long-lasting Graves disease. Study details: Graves' patients diagnosed newly had used antithyroid drugs under 3 months.

Findings and limits, study-wide: The work looked only at peripheral blood and did not look at thyroid tissue.

This sample's time point: newly diagnosed GD, antithyroid drugs for less than 3 months. Making the TCR library involved RNA that had been extracted from PBMCs. According to the study, TCR beta libraries were built with iRepertoire HTBI primers and CDR3-region Arm-PCR. MiXCR was run by TCRdb on the multiplex PCR reads, yielding one entry per CDR3 protein. Of hundreds of thousands of distinct CDR3 sequences in the sample, approximately 13% are singletons; the top ten hold roughly a tenth. The CDR3 extends over 17 amino acids. The junction had 11 bases not matched to a gene; V was cut back by 5 bases and J by 2 bases. This clonotype was picked up many times. What it binds is not known. The same data also went into a second study, on T cells in Graves' hyperthyroidism and ophthalmopathy.

The clonotype originates from a man aged 30-40 years with Graves disease. This sequence joins TRBV12-3 or TRBV12-4 and TRBJ2-5; 10 bases line up with TRBD2. The material sequenced was peripheral blood mononuclear cells (PBMCs), taken at new diagnosis, from a patient treated with antithyroid drugs. CDR3 loop: CASSPPYTSGAQETQYF. DNA of the CDR3: TGTGCCAGCAGTCCACCATATACTAGCGGGGCTCAAGAGACCCAGTACTTC.